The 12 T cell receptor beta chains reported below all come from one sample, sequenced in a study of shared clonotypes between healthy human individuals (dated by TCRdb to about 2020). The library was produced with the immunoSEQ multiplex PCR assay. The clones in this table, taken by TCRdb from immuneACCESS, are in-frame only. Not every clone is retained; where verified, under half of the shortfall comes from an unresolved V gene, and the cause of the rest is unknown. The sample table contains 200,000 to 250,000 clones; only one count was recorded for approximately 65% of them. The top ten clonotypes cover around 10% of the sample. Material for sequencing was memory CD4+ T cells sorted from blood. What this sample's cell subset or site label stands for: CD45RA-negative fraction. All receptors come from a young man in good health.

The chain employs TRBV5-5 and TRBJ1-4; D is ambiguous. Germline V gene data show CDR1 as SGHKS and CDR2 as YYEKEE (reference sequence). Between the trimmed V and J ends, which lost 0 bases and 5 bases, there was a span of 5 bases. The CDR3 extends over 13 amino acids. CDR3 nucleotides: TGTGCCAGCAGCTTGGAAGAAAATGAAAAACTGTTTTTT. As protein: CASSLEENEKLFF.

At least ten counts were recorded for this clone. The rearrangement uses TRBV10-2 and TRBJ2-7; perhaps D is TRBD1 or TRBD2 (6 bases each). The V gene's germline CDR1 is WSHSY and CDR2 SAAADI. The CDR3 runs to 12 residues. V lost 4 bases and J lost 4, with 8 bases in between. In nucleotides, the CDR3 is TGCGCCAGCAGTGCGGGGGCTTACGAGCAGTACTTC. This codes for CASSAGAYEQYF.

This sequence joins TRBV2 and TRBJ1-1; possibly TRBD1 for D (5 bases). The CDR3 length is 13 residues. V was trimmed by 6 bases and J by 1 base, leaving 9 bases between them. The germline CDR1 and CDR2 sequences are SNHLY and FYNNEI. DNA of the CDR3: TGTGCCAGCAGGACTACAGGGAACACTGAAGCTTTCTTT. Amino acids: CASRTTGNTEAFF.

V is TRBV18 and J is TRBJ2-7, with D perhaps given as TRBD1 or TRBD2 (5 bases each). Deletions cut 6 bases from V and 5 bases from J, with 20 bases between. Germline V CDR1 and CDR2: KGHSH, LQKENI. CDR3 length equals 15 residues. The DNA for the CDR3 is TGTGCCAGCTCCCCTCCGGGGCCCACGAAAAACGAGCAGTACTTC. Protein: CASSPPGPTKNEQYF.

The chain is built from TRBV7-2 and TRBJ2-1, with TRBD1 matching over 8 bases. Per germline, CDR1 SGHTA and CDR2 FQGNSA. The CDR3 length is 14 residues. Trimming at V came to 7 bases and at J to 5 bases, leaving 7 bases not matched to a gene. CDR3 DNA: TGTGCCAGCACGTCCGGACAGGGAGACAATGAGCAGTTCTTC. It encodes CASTSGQGDNEQFF.

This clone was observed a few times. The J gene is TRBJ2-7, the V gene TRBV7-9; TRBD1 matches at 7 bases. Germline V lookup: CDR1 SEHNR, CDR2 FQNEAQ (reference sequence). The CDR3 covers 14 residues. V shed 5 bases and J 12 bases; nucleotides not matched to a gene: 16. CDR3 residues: CASSREGPSRDRYF. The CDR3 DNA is TGTGCCAGCAGCCGCGAGGGGCCCAGCCGGGACAGGTACTTC.

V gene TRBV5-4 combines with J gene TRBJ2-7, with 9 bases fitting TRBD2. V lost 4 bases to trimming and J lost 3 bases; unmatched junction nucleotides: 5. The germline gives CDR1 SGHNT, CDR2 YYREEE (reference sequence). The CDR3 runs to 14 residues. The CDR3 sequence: CASSLAGSFYEQYF. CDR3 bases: TGTGCCAGCAGCCTAGCGGGGAGCTTCTACGAGCAGTACTTC.

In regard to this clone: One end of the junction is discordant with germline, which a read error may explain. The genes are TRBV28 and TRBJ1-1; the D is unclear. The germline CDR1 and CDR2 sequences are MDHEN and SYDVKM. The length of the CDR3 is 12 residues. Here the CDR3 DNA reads TGTGCCAGCACCCAAGCTGGACCGACTGGTATCTTT. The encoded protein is CASTQAGPTGIF.

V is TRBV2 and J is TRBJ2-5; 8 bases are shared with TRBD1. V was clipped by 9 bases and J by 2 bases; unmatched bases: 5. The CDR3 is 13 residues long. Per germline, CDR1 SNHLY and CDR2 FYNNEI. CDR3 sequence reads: CAREGQGQETQYF. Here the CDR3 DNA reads TGTGCCAGGGAAGGACAGGGTCAAGAGACCCAGTACTTC.

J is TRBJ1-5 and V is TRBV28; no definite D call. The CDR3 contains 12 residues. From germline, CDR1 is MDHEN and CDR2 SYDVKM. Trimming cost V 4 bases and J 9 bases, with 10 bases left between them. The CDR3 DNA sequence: TGTGCCAGCAGTTCGCCAGGTCTGCCCCAGCATTTT. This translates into CASSSPGLPQHF.

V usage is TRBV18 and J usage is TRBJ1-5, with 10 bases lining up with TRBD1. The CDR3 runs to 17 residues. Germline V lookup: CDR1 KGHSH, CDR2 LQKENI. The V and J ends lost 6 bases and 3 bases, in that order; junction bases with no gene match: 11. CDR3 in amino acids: CASSSNLGQGNNQPQHF. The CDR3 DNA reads TGTGCCAGCTCGTCCAACTTGGGACAGGGGAACAATCAGCCCCAGCATTTT. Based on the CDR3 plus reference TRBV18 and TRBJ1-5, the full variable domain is NAGVMQNPRHLVRRRGQEARLRCSPMKGHSHVYWYRQLPEEGLKFMVYLQKENIIDESGMPKERFSAEFPKEGPSILRIQQVVRGDSAAYFCASSSNLGQGNNQPQHFGDGTRLSIL.

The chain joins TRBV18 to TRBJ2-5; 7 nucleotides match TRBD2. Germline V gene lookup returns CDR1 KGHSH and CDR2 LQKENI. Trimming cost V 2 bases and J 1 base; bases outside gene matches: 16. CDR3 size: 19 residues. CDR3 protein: CASSPFLSAGTISQETQYF. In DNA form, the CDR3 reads TGTGCCAGCTCACCATTCCTGTCTGCCGGGACTATCTCCCAAGAGACCCAGTACTTC. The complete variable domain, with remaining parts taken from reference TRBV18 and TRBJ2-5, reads NAGVMQNPRHLVRRRGQEARLRCSPMKGHSHVYWYRQLPEEGLKFMVYLQKENIIDESGMPKERFSAEFPKEGPSILRIQQVVRGDSAAYFCASSPFLSAGTISQETQYFGPGTRLLVL.